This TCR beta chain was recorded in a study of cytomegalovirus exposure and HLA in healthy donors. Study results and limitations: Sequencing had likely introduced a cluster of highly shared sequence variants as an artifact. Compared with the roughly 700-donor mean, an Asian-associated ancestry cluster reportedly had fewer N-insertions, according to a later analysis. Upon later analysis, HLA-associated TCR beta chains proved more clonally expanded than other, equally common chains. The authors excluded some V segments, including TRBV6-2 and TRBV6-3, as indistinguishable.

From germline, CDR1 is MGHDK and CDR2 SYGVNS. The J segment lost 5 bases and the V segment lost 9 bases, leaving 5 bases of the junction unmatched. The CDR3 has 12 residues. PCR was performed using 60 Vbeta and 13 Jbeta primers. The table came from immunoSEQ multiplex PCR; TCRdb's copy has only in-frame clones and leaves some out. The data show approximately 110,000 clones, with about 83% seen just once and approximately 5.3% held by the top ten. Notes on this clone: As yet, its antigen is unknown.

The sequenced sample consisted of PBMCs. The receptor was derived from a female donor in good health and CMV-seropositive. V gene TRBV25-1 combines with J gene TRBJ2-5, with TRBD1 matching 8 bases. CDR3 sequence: CASGTGRETQYF. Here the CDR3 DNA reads TGTGCCAGTGGGACAGGCCGGGAGACCCAGTACTTC.